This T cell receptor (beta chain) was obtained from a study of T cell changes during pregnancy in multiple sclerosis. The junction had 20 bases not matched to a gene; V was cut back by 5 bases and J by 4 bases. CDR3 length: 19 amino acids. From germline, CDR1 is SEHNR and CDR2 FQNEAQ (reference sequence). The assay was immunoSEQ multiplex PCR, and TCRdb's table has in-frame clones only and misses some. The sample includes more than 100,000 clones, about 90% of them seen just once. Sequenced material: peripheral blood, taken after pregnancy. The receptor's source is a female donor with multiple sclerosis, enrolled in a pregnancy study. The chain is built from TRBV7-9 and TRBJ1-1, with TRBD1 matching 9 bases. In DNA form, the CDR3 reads TGTGCCAGCAGCCCCCGGCCGGGACAGGGCTCCTCCTTCTCCACTGAAGCTTTCTTT. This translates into CASSPRPGQGSSFSTEAFF.